The 28 T cell receptor beta chains in this list originate from one sample, sequenced in a study of blood T cells in healthy people across ages. Next came a second PCR, run for about 6 to 11 cycles, which used a sample-barcoded 5' primer along with a J-beta primer mix. TCRdb called the 5' RACE reads again in MiXCR, with one record for every CDR3 protein. The sample holds about 1.4 million distinct CDR3 sequences, around 59% seen once. Source material: blood. These receptors originate from a man aged 18 to 30 in good health.

V is TRBV5-1 and J is TRBJ2-4, with 10 nucleotides matching TRBD2. The assigned J gene may be wrong: the sequence end matches TRBJ2-7 better. CDR3 length: 15 residues. CDR1 is SGHRS, CDR2 YFSETQ, per germline. For the CDR3, the DNA is TGCGCCAGCAGCCCTGGGGGGACTAGCGTCGACGAGCAGTACTTC. The encoded protein is CASSPGGTSVDEQYF.

The chain carries TRBV28 and TRBJ2-3; 10 nucleotides match TRBD1. Germline lookup yields CDR1 MDHEN and CDR2 SYDVKM. The CDR3 totals 16 residues. Unmatched junction bases numbered 9, after V lost 7 bases and J lost 2 bases. The CDR3: CASTLRTGGDTDTQYF. The CDR3 DNA sequence: TGTGCCAGCACCCTTCGGACAGGGGGGGACACAGATACGCAGTATTTT.

The genes are TRBV5-7 and TRBJ2-4, with 8 bases matching TRBD2. TRBV5-7 is noted as an ORF with a role that remains uncertain. This CDR3 has 12 amino acids. V lost 6 bases and J lost 8; bases outside the gene matches: 4. CDR3 nucleotides: TGTGCCAGCATAAGGACTAGCCACATTCAGTACTTC. Protein sequence: CASIRTSHIQYF.

This chain joins TRBV7-6 and TRBJ2-1; D possibly matches TRBD1 or TRBD2 (5 bases each). CDR3 size: 17 residues. Looked up from germline, CDR1 is SGHVS and CDR2 is FNYEAQ. Trimming removed 1 base at V and 0 bases at J, with 13 bases between. The CDR3 sequence is CASSLETGTSSYNEQFF. The CDR3 coding sequence is TGTGCCAGCAGCTTAGAGACGGGGACCAGCTCCTACAATGAGCAGTTCTTC.

Note on this clonotype: This sequence may be a read error, since a much larger clone differs from it by one base. The chain combines TRBV7-2 with TRBJ2-2; D is unclear. Per germline, CDR1 SGHTA and CDR2 FQGNSA. This CDR3 has 12 amino acids. The V gene lost 5 bases and the J gene lost 6 bases, with 7 bases spanning the gap. CDR3 residues: CASSPVAGELFF. In nucleotides, the CDR3 is TGTGCCAGCAGCCCCGTGGCCGGGGAGCTGTTTTTT.

This clonotype turned up a few times. The J gene is TRBJ1-2, the V gene TRBV9; possibly TRBD1 for D (5 bases). CDR3 size: 14 residues. V was shortened by 2 bases and J by 3 bases, with 11 bases between the two germline ends. Germline-derived CDR1 and CDR2 are SGDLS and YYNGEE. The CDR3 bases are TGTGCCAGCAGCGTCGCTGGGGGAGACTATGGCTACACCTTC. Protein product: CASSVAGGDYGYTF.

This clonotype was detected a few times. The V and J genes are TRBV4-3 and TRBJ2-7; D is ambiguous. Germline loops: CDR1 LGHNA, CDR2 YSLEER. V was cut by 0 bases and J by 0 bases, with 12 bases left in between. The CDR3 contains 16 residues. CDR3: CASSQEVQPYSYEQYF. The CDR3 coding sequence is TGCGCCAGCAGCCAAGAAGTCCAGCCCTACTCCTACGAGCAGTACTTC.

This clonotype was seen a single time. V and J are TRBV7-3 and TRBJ1-2; a weak D match, TRBD1 (5 bases). The CDR3 loop spans 15 amino acids. The germline V gene encodes CDR1 SGHTA and CDR2 FQGTGA. With 5 bases removed from V and 4 bases from J, the gap between germline ends came to 17 bases. The CDR3 region has the DNA TGTGCCAGCAGCCCAGATGGGGGTTGGCGCTATGGCTACACCTTC. Protein product: CASSPDGGWRYGYTF.

Comments on this clonotype: One junction end does not reproduce the germline sequence, and a read error may be involved. The chain couples TRBV4-1 to TRBJ2-7; the D gene is possibly TRBD2 (5 bases). Per the germline V gene, CDR1 is MGHRA and CDR2 is YSYEKL. This CDR3 has 14 amino acids. The CDR3 is CASSQEWAHGELFF. The CDR3 nucleotides are TGCGCCAGCAGCCAAGAATGGGCCCACGGGGAGCTGTTCTTC.

The chain employs TRBV5-1 and TRBJ2-1; a possible D gene is TRBD2 (6 bases). Germline V lookup: CDR1 SGHRS, CDR2 YFSETQ. The CDR3 runs 14 residues. V gave up 4 bases and J gave up 8 bases, with 16 bases separating them. The CDR3 DNA reads TGCGCCAGCAGCAGAGAAGCTAGCGAACATGAGCAGTTCTTC. Encoded protein: CASSREASEHEQFF.

The chain combines TRBV4-1 with TRBJ1-1, with 9 bases lining up with TRBD1. CDR3 length: 16 residues. Germline CDR1 is MGHRA and CDR2 is YSYEKL. The V gene end was trimmed by 5 bases and the J gene end by 4 bases; junction bases not matched to a gene: 11. CDR3 region: CASSRRFGQGSTEAFF. DNA of the CDR3: TGCGCCAGCAGCAGACGATTCGGACAGGGGAGCACTGAAGCTTTCTTT.

V gene TRBV4-1 combines with J gene TRBJ1-1; D perhaps matches TRBD1 (6 bases). The CDR3 has 14 amino acids. The V gene's germline CDR1 is MGHRA and CDR2 YSYEKL. V lost 4 bases to trimming and J lost 4 bases, with 13 bases between them. The CDR3 sequence is CASSPLGGSTEAFF. CDR3 nucleotides: TGCGCCAGCAGCCCCCTGGGGGGCTCCACTGAAGCTTTCTTT.

This clonotype was seen only once. The chain is built from TRBV10-2 and TRBJ1-2, with a weak D call TRBD1 (5 bases). This CDR3 has 14 residues. The germline V gene encodes CDR1 WSHSY and CDR2 SAAADI. V shed 2 bases and J shed 2 bases, with 9 bases lying between them. The CDR3 sequence is CASSEPDSNYGYTF. The CDR3 region has the DNA TGCGCCAGCAGTGAGCCTGACAGCAACTATGGCTACACCTTC.

The gene calls are TRBV14 and TRBJ1-2, with D perhaps TRBD1 (6 bases). The CDR3 loop spans 15 amino acids. Germline V gives CDR1 SGHDN, CDR2 FVKESK. The germline V and J ends were trimmed by 2 bases and 5 bases, with 15 bases remaining between them. The CDR3 here is CASSQTYTGLYGYTF. The DNA of the CDR3 is TGTGCCAGCAGCCAAACCTACACAGGGCTTTATGGCTACACCTTC. Based on the CDR3 plus reference TRBV14 and TRBJ1-2, the full variable domain is EAGVTQFPSHSVIEKGQTVTLRCDPISGHDNLYWYRRVMGKEIKFLLHFVKESKQDESGMPNNRFLAERTGGTYSTLKVQPAELEDSGVYFCASSQTYTGLYGYTFGSGTRLTVV.

The chain has TRBV27 and TRBJ1-5; 7 bases fit TRBD1. The CDR3 is 14 residues long. The J segment lost 3 bases and the V segment lost 7 bases, leaving 6 bases of the junction unmatched. Germline CDR1 is MNHEY and CDR2 is SMNVEV (reference sequence). CDR3 bases: TGTGCCAGCAACACAGGGGAGGCCAATCAGCCCCAGCATTTT. Translation: CASNTGEANQPQHF.

V usage is TRBV20-1 and J usage is TRBJ2-3, with 8 bases that match TRBD2. The V segment lost 5 bases and the J segment 11 bases; nucleotides outside the gene matches: 9. The V gene's germline CDR1 is DFQATT and CDR2 SNEGSKA (reference sequence). The CDR3 is made up of 12 amino acids. In DNA, the CDR3 is TGCAGTGCTCCAGCAACGGGAGGGGAGCAGTATTTT. The encoded protein is CSAPATGGEQYF.

This clonotype was seen only a few times. This chain links TRBV11-2 with TRBJ2-7; D may be TRBD2 (5 bases). CDR1 is SGHAT, CDR2 FQNNGV, per germline. Trimming removed 1 base at V and 7 bases at J, with 11 bases between. The CDR3 runs to 13 residues. The CDR3, as DNA: TGTGCCAGCAGCTTAGTGGGGAGAGGGGAGCAGTACTTC. It is translated as CASSLVGRGEQYF. The full variable domain, with the rest looked up from reference TRBV11-2 and TRBJ2-7, is EAGVAQSPRYKIIEKRQSVAFWCNPISGHATLYWYQQILGQGPKLLIQFQNNGVVDDSQLPKDRFSAERLKGVDSTLKIQPAKLEDSAVYLCASSLVGRGEQYFGPGTRLTVT.

The CDR3, as DNA: TGCGCCAGCAGCCATACAGGAGGACCGGATCAGCCCCAGCATTTT. Its translation is CASSHTGGPDQPQHF. This chain links TRBV4-1 with TRBJ1-5; perhaps TRBD1 as D (5 bases). Germline-derived CDR1 and CDR2 are MGHRA and YSYEKL. Trimming removed 3 bases at V and 5 bases at J, with 14 bases between. This CDR3 is 15 amino acids long.

This clonotype was recorded only once. J is TRBJ1-5 and V is TRBV24-1; the D gene is possibly TRBD1 (6 bases). Germline V lookup: CDR1 KGHDR, CDR2 SFDVKD. CDR3 size: 14 residues. Trimming took off 4 bases at V and 4 bases at J, with 10 bases between the two ends. CDR3 DNA sequence: TGTGCCACCAGTGACCCAGGGACAAATCAGCCCCAGCATTTT. Amino acid sequence: CATSDPGTNQPQHF.

J is TRBJ2-3 and V is TRBV7-6; tentatively, D is TRBD2 (6 bases). With 1 base removed from V and 3 bases from J, the gap between germline ends came to 11 bases. Germline V gene data show CDR1 as SGHVS and CDR2 as FNYEAQ. This CDR3 region has 15 residues. The DNA of the CDR3 is TGTGCCAGCAGCTTAGGGCCACGGGGGACAGATACGCAGTATTTT. Its translation is CASSLGPRGTDTQYF.

The V gene is TRBV29-1, the J gene TRBJ1-1; possible D gene TRBD1, 6 bases. The germline V and J ends were trimmed by 8 bases and 3 bases, with 22 bases remaining between them. The CDR3 runs 15 residues. In germline, CDR1 is SQVTM, CDR2 ANQGSEA. The CDR3 nucleotides are TGCAGCACAAGGTACGGGGGGCGAGGGGACACTGAAGCTTTCTTT. Translation gives CSTRYGGRGDTEAFF. Supplemented by reference TRBV29-1 and TRBJ1-1, the full variable domain reads SAVISQKPSRDICQRGTSLTIQCQVDSQVTMMFWYRQQPGQSLTLIATANQGSEATYESGFVIDKFPISRPNLTFSTLTVSNMSPEDSSIYLCSTRYGGRGDTEAFFGQGTRLTVV.

This chain joins TRBV30 and TRBJ2-4; D is unresolved. The assigned J gene may be wrong: the sequence end matches TRBJ2-5 better. In germline, CDR1 is GTSNPN, CDR2 SVGIG (reference sequence). The CDR3 totals 14 residues. The DNA for the CDR3 is TGTGCCTGGACCCTACGGCAGAGACAAGAGACCCAGTACTTC. It encodes CAWTLRQRQETQYF.

This chain uses TRBV13 with TRBJ2-1; 8 nucleotides match TRBD1. V lost 5 bases, J lost 0 bases, and 9 bases stayed unmatched. This CDR3 comprises 17 residues. Germline CDR1 PRHDT, CDR2 FYEKMQ (reference sequence). CDR3 nucleotides: TGTGCCAGCAGCCCTCTCCAGGGGGCCCGCTCCTACAATGAGCAGTTCTTC. Translated: CASSPLQGARSYNEQFF.

CDR3 sequence reads: CSAPPGGTSGSVQYF. CDR3 coding DNA: TGCAGTGCGCCCCCGGGGGGGACTAGCGGGAGTGTGCAGTATTTT. This rearrangement joins TRBV20-1 to TRBJ2-3; 14 bases align to TRBD2. The V gene end was trimmed by 6 bases and the J gene end by 11 bases; junction bases not matched to a gene: 13. Germline V gene data show CDR1 as DFQATT and CDR2 as SNEGSKA (reference sequence). This CDR3 has 15 amino acids.

A remark on this clonotype: Germline and junction disagree at one end, which may indicate a read error. The chain has TRBV13 and TRBJ2-7; TRBD2 matches 7 bases. Germline V gene lookup returns CDR1 PRHDT and CDR2 FYEKMQ (reference sequence). This CDR3 is 14 amino acids long. The CDR3 DNA sequence: TGTACCAGCAGCTCGTGGGAGGGAGCCTACGAGCAGTACTTC. This encodes CTSSSWEGAYEQYF.

CDR3 protein: CASSLTDRGGYGYTF. The CDR3 DNA reads TGTGCCAGCAGTCTTACGGACAGGGGCGGCTATGGCTACACCTTC. The chain is built from TRBV25-1 and TRBJ1-2; 9 bases line up with TRBD1. J gave up 4 bases and V 5 bases, and 8 bases lay outside the gene matches. This CDR3 comprises 15 residues. CDR1 MGHDK and CDR2 SYGVNS come from the germline V gene.

The chain is built from TRBV11-2 and TRBJ2-6, with D uncertain. Trimming left V 2 bases short and J 0 bases short, with 8 bases between. The CDR3 length is 16 residues. The germline V gene encodes CDR1 SGHAT and CDR2 FQNNGV. The CDR3 DNA follows: TGTGCCAGCAGCTTATGGAAGATCTCTGGGGCCAACGTCCTGACTTTC. Its protein product is CASSLWKISGANVLTF.

The chain couples TRBV11-2 to TRBJ1-1; the D is unclear. The V gene lost 2 bases and the J gene lost 8 bases, with 9 bases spanning the gap. CDR1 and CDR2 (germline): SGHAT, FQNNGV. This CDR3 has 12 amino acids. CDR3 region: CASSLIGEEAFF. The CDR3 DNA follows: TGTGCCAGCAGCTTAATCGGGGAAGAAGCTTTCTTT.